This TCR beta chain was documented in a study of T cells after yellow fever vaccination. TCRdb ran MiXCR on the 5' RACE reads and lists one entry per CDR3 protein. The sample lists around 350,000 distinct CDR3 sequences, 6.2% seen once, with about 15% in the top ten. This clonotype was detected only a few times. At one end, the junction sequence differs from germline, possibly due to a read error. Germline lookup yields CDR1 DFQATT and CDR2 SNEGSKA (reference sequence). CDR3 length: 15 residues. This clonotype was sampled from a young man who received the YFV17D yellow fever vaccine. This sequence joins TRBV20-1 and TRBJ2-5; 9 bases are shared with TRBD2. The material sequenced was PBMCs, taken 5 days after the yellow fever booster vaccination. The chain's CDR3 is CSARVPGTSKETQYF. Here the CDR3 DNA reads TGCAGTGCGAGAGTCCCCGGGACTAGCAAAGAGACCCAGTACTTC.